What follows is one T cell receptor beta chain and its context. The target antigen is unknown. This specimen comes from a study of cytotoxic CD8 clonotypes in ibrutinib-treated CLL. Study-wide background: The taking of response samples occurred after a median about 13 months of treatment, with a range of 6 to 36. Overall study findings and caveats: The study found clonality rose at ibrutinib response, then fell toward baseline at progression. Age-matched healthy donor levels were exceeded by baseline clonality, which tracked circulating CD8+ T-cell counts.

Some clones are missing from TCRdb's copy, which holds only in-frame ones; the method was immunoSEQ multiplex PCR. The sample carries 50,000 to 65,000 clones, approximately 62% recorded once. The sequence came from a human donor with chronic lymphocytic leukemia. The material sequenced was PBMCs, taken after 12 months of ibrutinib treatment.

CDR3 DNA sequence: TGTGCCATCCGGACATCCCATTCCTCCTACGAGCAGTACTTC. Protein: CAIRTSHSSYEQYF. The gene calls are TRBV10-3 and TRBJ2-7, with TRBD1 as a possible D gene (5 bases). Per germline, CDR1 ENHRY and CDR2 SYGVKD. The CDR3 is 14 residues long. V gave up 8 bases and J gave up 0 bases, with 14 bases separating them.